The source of this T cell receptor (beta chain) is a study of blood T cell repertoires in COVID-19. Participants were aged roughly 18 to 89 years from 24 US areas. Cohort placement rested on clinical history that participants reported themselves. What the recovered Cohort 3 donors had was two negative PCRs, clearance, or symptom resolution. J gave up 3 bases and V 1 base, and 5 bases lay outside the gene matches. Germline CDR1 reads MGHRA; CDR2 reads YSYEKL. The CDR3 has 15 residues. Profiling relied on immunoSEQ multiplex PCR, and the TCRdb table lists in-frame clones only, not all of them. The table lists about 250,000 clones, 75% to 95% of them singletons.

This rearrangement joins TRBV4-1 to TRBJ1-1; 7 bases line up with TRBD1. The sequenced material came from PBMCs or T cells enriched from blood (not recorded which). The origin of this receptor is a woman under 30 who had recovered from COVID-19. In DNA, the CDR3 is TGCGCCAGCAGCCAAGGAACAGGGGCGGACACTGAAGCTTTCTTT. Translated: CASSQGTGADTEAFF.